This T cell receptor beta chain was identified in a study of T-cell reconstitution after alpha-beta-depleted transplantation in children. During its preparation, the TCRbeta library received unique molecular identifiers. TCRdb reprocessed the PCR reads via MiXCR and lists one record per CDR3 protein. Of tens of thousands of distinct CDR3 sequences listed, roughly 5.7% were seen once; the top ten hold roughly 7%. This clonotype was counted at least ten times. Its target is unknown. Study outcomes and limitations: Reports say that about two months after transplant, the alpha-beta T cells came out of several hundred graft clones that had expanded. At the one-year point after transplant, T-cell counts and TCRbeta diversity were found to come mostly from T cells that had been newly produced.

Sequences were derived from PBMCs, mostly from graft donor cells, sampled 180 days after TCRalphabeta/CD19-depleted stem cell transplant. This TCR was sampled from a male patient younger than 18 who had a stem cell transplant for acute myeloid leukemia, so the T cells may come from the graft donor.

The CDR3 nucleotides are TGCGCCAGCAGCTTGGGAGGAAATGGAGAGACCCAGTACTTC. Encoded protein: CASSLGGNGETQYF. V gene TRBV5-1 combines with J gene TRBJ2-5; D unclear. Germline V gene data show CDR1 as SGHRS and CDR2 as YFSETQ. V was shortened by 0 bases and J by 4 bases, with 10 bases between the two germline ends. The CDR3 loop spans 14 amino acids.